Presented here are 18 T cell receptor beta chains from one specimen sequenced in a study of CD8 T cells in ankylosing spondylitis. Via MiXCR, TCRdb re-called the 5' RACE reads, giving one row per CDR3 protein. The sample holds some 220,000 distinct CDR3 sequences; under 12% are singletons and the top ten take 2.6%. The sample comprised blood, either unsorted or a sorted T cell fraction (not recorded which). The receptors were sampled from a male donor with ankylosing spondylitis or in good health (not recorded which).

V is TRBV5-5 and J is TRBJ1-6; 9 bases match TRBD1. J lost 0 bases, V lost 4 bases, and 8 bases had no gene match. CDR1 and CDR2 from the germline V gene are SGHKS and YYEKEE (reference sequence). This CDR3 comprises 18 residues. The CDR3 loop is CASSNRDRVSSYNSPLHF. CDR3 nucleotide sequence: TGTGCCAGCAGCAACCGGGACAGGGTCAGCTCCTATAATTCACCCCTCCACTTT.

The J gene is TRBJ2-2, the V gene TRBV5-1, with D possibly TRBD2 on 5 matching bases. Germline CDR1 SGHRS, CDR2 YFSETQ. This CDR3 region has 13 residues. Trimming pared 6 bases from V and 4 bases from J, leaving 10 bases between. The CDR3 sequence: CASIPRGTGELFF. The CDR3 bases are TGCGCCAGCATCCCTCGGGGCACCGGGGAGCTGTTTTTT.

V usage is TRBV2 and J usage is TRBJ2-3, with 7 bases lining up with TRBD2. With 5 bases clipped from V and 5 bases from J, the junction kept 7 bases outside the gene matches. The CDR3 sequence is 14 residues long. Germline values: CDR1 SNHLY, CDR2 FYNNEI. The DNA of the CDR3 is TGTGCCAGCAGTACGGGGGGAGCCGGAGATACGCAGTATTTT. It translates to CASSTGGAGDTQYF.

The chain uses TRBV12-3 or TRBV12-4 and TRBJ1-1; D gene ambiguous. V lost 2 bases to trimming and J lost 1 base, with 20 bases between them. This CDR3 comprises 18 residues. CDR3 in DNA: TGTGCCAGCAGTTTATTAAGTAGGGCCCAAGGACGGAACACTGAAGCTTTCTTT. Residues: CASSLLSRAQGRNTEAFF.

The rearrangement uses TRBV5-1 and TRBJ1-1, with unresolved D. Germline V gene data show CDR1 as SGHRS and CDR2 as YFSETQ. V lost 2 bases, J lost 1 base, and 12 bases lay in between. There are 15 residues in the CDR3. CDR3 in DNA: TGCGCCAGCAGCTTTAGTTGGAGCCCGAACACTGAAGCTTTCTTT. Its translation is CASSFSWSPNTEAFF.

This clonotype was detected ten times or more. This chain joins TRBV12-3 or TRBV12-4 and TRBJ1-5; 10 bases match TRBD1. The CDR3 loop spans 14 amino acids. V gave up 6 bases and J gave up 7 bases; unmatched junction bases: 6. CDR3 residues: CASRGQGLRQPQHF. The CDR3 DNA sequence: TGTGCCAGCAGGGGACAGGGGTTGCGGCAGCCCCAGCATTTT.

In this sample, this clonotype turned up many times. CDR3 DNA sequence: TGCAGTGCTAGAGATGTACCTAACCGCACAGATACGCAGTATTTT. Encoded protein: CSARDVPNRTDTQYF. This sequence joins TRBV20-1 and TRBJ2-3, with D hard to call. Germline V gives CDR1 DFQATT, CDR2 SNEGSKA (reference sequence). The CDR3 loop spans 15 amino acids. V was shortened by 0 bases and J by 1 base, with 11 bases between the two germline ends.

V is TRBV19 and J is TRBJ2-2; no definite D call. Germline lookup yields CDR1 LNHDA and CDR2 SQIVND (reference sequence). The ends were cut back, 10 bases at V and 7 bases at J, with 10 bases in the middle. The CDR3 loop spans 11 amino acids. CDR3 sequence: CATDRNGELFF. The CDR3 DNA sequence: TGTGCCACCGATCGTAACGGGGAGCTGTTTTTT.

This clonotype appeared many times. The chain is built from TRBV3-1 and TRBJ2-7; the D gene is possibly TRBD2 (5 bases). Looked up from germline, CDR1 is LGHDT and CDR2 is YNNKEL (reference sequence). CDR3 length equals 11 residues. V gave up 4 bases and J gave up 5 bases, with 6 bases separating them. The CDR3 DNA reads TGTGCCAGCAGCCTCGGGAACGAGCAGTACTTC. It encodes CASSLGNEQYF.

There are many counts of this clonotype. This sequence joins TRBV29-1 and TRBJ2-2; 7 bases map to TRBD1. CDR3 length: 13 residues. Looked up from germline, CDR1 is SQVTM and CDR2 is ANQGSEA. J gave up 3 bases and V 7 bases, and 5 bases lay outside the gene matches. The CDR3 bases are TGCAGCGCGAGCACAGGGGACACCGGGGAGCTGTTTTTT. This sequence encodes CSASTGDTGELFF.

In this sample, this clonotype turned up once. This may stem from a read error, because a much larger clone lies one nucleotide away. The V gene is TRBV10-2, the J gene TRBJ1-2; D may be TRBD1 (6 bases). The CDR3 has 16 residues. Germline assignment: CDR1 WSHSY and CDR2 SAAADI. CDR3 in amino acids: CASSEPATDSWYDYTF. The CDR3 DNA reads as TGCGCCAGCAGTGAGCCGGCTACGGACAGTTGGTATGACTACACCTTC.

A word on this clonotype: A much bigger clone sits one base away, suggesting this may be a read error. The rearrangement links TRBV6-1 to TRBJ1-2; D unclear. This CDR3 is built from 13 residues. Germline CDR1 and CDR2: MNHNS and SASEGT. V was trimmed by 4 bases and J by 8 bases, leaving 14 bases between them. The DNA of the CDR3 is TGTGCCAGCAGTGGCACCACTTTGACGGGCTACACCTTC. It is translated as CASSGTTLTGYTF.

This clonotype has only a few counts. The rearrangement joins TRBV7-9 to TRBJ1-1, with TRBD1 identical over 7 bases. Germline V gene sequence: CDR1 SEHNR, CDR2 FQNEAQ (reference sequence). CDR3 length equals 14 residues. J gave up 2 bases and V 7 bases, and 7 bases lay outside the gene matches. DNA of the CDR3: TGTGCCAGCACAAGACAGGGCCCCAACACTGAAGCTTTCTTT. The encoded protein is CASTRQGPNTEAFF. Using reference TRBV7-9 and TRBJ1-1 for the parts outside the CDR3, the full variable domain is DTGVSQNPRHKITKRGQNVTFRCDPISEHNRLYWYRQTLGQGPEFLTYFQNEAQLEKSRLLSDRFSAERPKGSFSTLEIQRTEQGDSAMYLCASTRQGPNTEAFFGQGTRLTVV.

This clonotype was detected ten times or more. The chain combines TRBV12-3 or TRBV12-4 with TRBJ1-5; TRBD1 matches 10 bases. CDR3 size: 14 residues. Trimming took 8 bases from V and 7 from J; bases not matched to a gene: 8. CDR3 in DNA: TGTGCCAGCCGTGGGACAGGGGACGGCCAGCCCCAGCATTTT. Translated: CASRGTGDGQPQHF.

This clonotype was found many times. V usage is TRBV2 and J usage is TRBJ1-4, with 7 positions matching TRBD1. Germline assignment: CDR1 SNHLY and CDR2 FYNNEI. CDR3 size: 13 residues. Unmatched junction bases numbered 2, after V lost 6 bases and J lost 4 bases. CDR3 protein: CASSRDSNEKLFF. Here the CDR3 DNA reads TGTGCCAGCAGCAGGGACAGTAATGAAAAACTGTTTTTT.

This clonotype appeared many times. This chain connects TRBV3-1 to TRBJ2-1; TRBD2 matches at 10 bases. V dropped 7 bases and J dropped 5; count of bases not matched to a gene: 8. The CDR3 has 15 amino acids. The germline gives CDR1 LGHDT, CDR2 YNNKEL (reference sequence). As DNA, the CDR3 is TGTGCCAGCACAAGACTAGCGGGCGAACACAATGAGCAGTTCTTC. Translating gives CASTRLAGEHNEQFF.

This clonotype was recorded at least ten times. This sequence joins TRBV18 and TRBJ2-2; possibly TRBD1 for D (5 bases). The CDR3 consists of 13 residues. Germline CDR1 is KGHSH and CDR2 is LQKENI. With 3 bases removed from V and 7 bases from J, the gap between germline ends came to 9 bases. CDR3 sequence: CASSPGPSGELFF. The CDR3 coding sequence is TGTGCCAGCTCACCGGGGCCTAGCGGGGAGCTGTTTTTT.

This clonotype was observed at least ten times. The gene calls are TRBV12-3 or TRBV12-4 and TRBJ2-7, with no clear D. Deletions cut 4 bases from V and 3 bases from J, with 7 bases between. The CDR3 length is 12 residues. The CDR3 region is CASSSDGYEQYF. The CDR3 region has the DNA TGTGCCAGCAGTTCTGACGGCTACGAGCAGTACTTC.